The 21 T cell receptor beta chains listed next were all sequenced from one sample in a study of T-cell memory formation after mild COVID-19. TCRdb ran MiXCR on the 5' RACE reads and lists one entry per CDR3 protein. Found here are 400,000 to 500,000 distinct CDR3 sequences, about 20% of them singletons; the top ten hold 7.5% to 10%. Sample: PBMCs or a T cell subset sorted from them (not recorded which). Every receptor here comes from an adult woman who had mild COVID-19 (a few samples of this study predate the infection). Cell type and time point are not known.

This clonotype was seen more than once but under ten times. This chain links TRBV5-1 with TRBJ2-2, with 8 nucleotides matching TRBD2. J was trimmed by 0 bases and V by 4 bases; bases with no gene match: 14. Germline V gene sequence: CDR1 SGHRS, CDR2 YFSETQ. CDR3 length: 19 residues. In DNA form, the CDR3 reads TGCGCCAGCAGCGGGCCTTCGATAGCGGGGACCACGAACACCGGGGAGCTGTTTTTT. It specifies CASSGPSIAGTTNTGELFF.

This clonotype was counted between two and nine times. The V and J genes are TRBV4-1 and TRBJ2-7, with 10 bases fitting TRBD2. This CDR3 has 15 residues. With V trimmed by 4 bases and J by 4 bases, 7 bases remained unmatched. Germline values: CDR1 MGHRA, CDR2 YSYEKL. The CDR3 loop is CASSPGLAALYEQYF. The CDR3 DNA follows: TGCGCCAGCAGCCCCGGACTAGCGGCCCTATACGAGCAGTACTTC.

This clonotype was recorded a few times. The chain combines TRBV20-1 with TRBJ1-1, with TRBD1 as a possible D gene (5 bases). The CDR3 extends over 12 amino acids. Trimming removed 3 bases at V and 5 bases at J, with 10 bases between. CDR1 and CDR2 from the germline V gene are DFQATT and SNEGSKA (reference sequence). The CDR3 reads CSASRQGTEAFF. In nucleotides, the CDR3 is TGCAGTGCTAGCCGTCAGGGAACTGAAGCTTTCTTT.

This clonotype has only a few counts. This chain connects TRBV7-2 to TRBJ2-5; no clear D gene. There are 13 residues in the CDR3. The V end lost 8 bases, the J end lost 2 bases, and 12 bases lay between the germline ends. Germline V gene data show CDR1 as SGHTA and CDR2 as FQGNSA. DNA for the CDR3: TGTGCCAGCGTGTTGAGGTTTCAAGAGACCCAGTACTTC. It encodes CASVLRFQETQYF.

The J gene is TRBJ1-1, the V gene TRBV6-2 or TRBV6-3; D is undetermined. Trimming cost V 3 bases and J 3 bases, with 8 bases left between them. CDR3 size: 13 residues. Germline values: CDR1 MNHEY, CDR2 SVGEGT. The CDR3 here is CASSYFRDTEAFF. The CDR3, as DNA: TGTGCCAGCAGTTATTTCCGGGACACTGAAGCTTTCTTT.

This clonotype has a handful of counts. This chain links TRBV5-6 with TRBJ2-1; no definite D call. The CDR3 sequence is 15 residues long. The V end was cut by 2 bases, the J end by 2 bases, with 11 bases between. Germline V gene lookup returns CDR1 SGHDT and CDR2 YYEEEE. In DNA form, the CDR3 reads TGTGCCAGCAGCTTAGGCCCGGCCACCTACAATGAGCAGTTCTTC. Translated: CASSLGPATYNEQFF.

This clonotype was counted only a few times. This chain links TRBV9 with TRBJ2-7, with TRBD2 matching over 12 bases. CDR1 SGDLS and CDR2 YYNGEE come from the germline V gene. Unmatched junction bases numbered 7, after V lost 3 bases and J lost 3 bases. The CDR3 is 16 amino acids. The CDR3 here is CASSGVTSGSLYEQYF. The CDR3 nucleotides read TGTGCCAGCAGCGGAGTGACTAGCGGGAGTCTCTACGAGCAGTACTTC.

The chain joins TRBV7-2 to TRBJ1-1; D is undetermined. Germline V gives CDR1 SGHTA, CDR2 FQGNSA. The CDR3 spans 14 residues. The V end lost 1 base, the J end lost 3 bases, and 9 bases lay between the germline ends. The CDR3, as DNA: TGTGCCAGCAGCTTAGTTCTCACCCACACTGAAGCTTTCTTT. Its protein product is CASSLVLTHTEAFF. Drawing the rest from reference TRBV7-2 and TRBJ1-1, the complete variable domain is GAGVSQSPSNKVTEKGKDVELRCDPISGHTALYWYRQSLGQGLEFLIYFQGNSAPDKSGLPSDRFSAERTGGSVSTLTIQRTQQEDSAVYLCASSLVLTHTEAFFGQGTRLTVV.

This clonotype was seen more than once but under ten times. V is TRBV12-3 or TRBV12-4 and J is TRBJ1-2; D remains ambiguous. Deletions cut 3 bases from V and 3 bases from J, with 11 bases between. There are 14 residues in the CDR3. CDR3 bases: TGTGCCAGCAGTTTTGGGCAGCAATACTATGGCTACACCTTC. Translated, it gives CASSFGQQYYGYTF.

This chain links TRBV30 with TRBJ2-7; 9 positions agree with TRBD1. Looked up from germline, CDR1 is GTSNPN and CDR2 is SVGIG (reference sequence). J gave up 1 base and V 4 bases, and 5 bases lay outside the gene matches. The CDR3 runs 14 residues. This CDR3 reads CAWNGGTGSYEQYF. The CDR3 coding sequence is TGTGCCTGGAACGGCGGGACAGGGTCCTACGAGCAGTACTTC.

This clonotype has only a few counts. The CDR3 protein is CASSYGRLGVTGELFF. The CDR3 DNA reads TGTGCCAGCAGTTACGGGAGGTTAGGAGTGACCGGGGAGCTGTTTTTT. The J gene is TRBJ2-2, the V gene TRBV6-2 or TRBV6-3, with D possibly being TRBD2 (6 bases). CDR3 length: 16 amino acids. V was cut by 2 bases and J by 5 bases, with 15 bases left in between. The germline V gene has CDR1 MNHEY and CDR2 SVGEGT.

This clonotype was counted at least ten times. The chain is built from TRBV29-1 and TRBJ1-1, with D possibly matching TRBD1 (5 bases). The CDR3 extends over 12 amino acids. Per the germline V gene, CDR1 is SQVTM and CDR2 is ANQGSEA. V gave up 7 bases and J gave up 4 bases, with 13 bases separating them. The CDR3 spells CSARSGSTEAFF. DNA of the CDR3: TGCAGCGCCCGATCAGGGAGCACTGAAGCTTTCTTT.

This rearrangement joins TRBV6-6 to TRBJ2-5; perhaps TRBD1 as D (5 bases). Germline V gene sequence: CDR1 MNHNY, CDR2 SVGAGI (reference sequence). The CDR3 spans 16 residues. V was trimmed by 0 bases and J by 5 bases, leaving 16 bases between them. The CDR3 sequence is CASSYSTRDTGETQYF. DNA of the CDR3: TGTGCCAGCAGTTACTCTACCAGGGATACCGGGGAGACCCAGTACTTC.

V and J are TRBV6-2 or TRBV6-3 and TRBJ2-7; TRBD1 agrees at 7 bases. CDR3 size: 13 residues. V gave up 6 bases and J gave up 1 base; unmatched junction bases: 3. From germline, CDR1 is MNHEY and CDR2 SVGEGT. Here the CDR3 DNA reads TGTGCCAGCAGCGTACAGGGGTCCTACGAGCAGTACTTC. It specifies CASSVQGSYEQYF.

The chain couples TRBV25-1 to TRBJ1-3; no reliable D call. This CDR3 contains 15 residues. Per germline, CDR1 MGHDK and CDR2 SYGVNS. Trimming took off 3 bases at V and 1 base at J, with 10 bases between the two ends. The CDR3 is CASSDHVGSGNTIYF. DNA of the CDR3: TGTGCCAGCAGTGACCACGTCGGATCTGGAAACACCATATATTTT.

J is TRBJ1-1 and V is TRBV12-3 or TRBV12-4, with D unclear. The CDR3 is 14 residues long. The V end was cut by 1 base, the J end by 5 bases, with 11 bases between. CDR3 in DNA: TGTGCCAGCAGTTTAGGCCCTAGCCGGACTGAAGCTTTCTTT. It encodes CASSLGPSRTEAFF.

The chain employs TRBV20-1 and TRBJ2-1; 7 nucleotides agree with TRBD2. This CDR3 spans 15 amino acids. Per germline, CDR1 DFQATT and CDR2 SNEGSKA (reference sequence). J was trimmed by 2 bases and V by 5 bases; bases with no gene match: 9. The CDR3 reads CSAPLAGAAYNEQFF. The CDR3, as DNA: TGCAGTGCTCCCCTGGCGGGAGCGGCCTACAATGAGCAGTTCTTC.

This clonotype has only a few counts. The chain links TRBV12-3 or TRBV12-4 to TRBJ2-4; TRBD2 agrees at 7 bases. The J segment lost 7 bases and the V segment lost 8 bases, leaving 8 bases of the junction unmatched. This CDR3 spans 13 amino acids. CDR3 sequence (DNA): TGTGCCAGCGCGGTGCGGGAGAGGAACATTCAGTACTTC. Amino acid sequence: CASAVRERNIQYF.

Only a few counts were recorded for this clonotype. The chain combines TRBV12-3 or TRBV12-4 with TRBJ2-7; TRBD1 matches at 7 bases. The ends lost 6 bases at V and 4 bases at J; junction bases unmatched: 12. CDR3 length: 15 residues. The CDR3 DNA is TGTGCCAGCAGGGCGACAGGGTCCGACAAATACGAGCAGTACTTC. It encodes CASRATGSDKYEQYF.

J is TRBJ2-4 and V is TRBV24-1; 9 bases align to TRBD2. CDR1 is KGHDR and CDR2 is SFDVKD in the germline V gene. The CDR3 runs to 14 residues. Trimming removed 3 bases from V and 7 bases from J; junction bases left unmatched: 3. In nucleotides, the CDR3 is TGTGCCACCAGTGATCCTGGACTAGCGAACATTCAGTACTTC. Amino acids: CATSDPGLANIQYF.

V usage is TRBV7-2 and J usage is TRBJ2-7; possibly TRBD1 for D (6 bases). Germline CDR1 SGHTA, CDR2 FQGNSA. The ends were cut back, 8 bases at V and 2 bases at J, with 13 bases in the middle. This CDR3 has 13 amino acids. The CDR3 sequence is CASEGEVPYEQYF. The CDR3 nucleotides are TGTGCCAGCGAGGGGGAAGTGCCCTACGAGCAGTACTTC.